This is a list of T cell receptor beta chains from one sample in a study of T cells in tumors after PD-1 blockade. Sequenced by immunoSEQ multiplex PCR; TCRdb stores in-frame clones only, minus some. The repertoire holds 54,000 or so clones, with around 77% as singletons. The sample here was PBMCs, taken before anti-PD-1 treatment. Every receptor here comes from a human donor with basal cell carcinoma. Each CDR3 is given with its conserved first and last residue. A D gene is named only where the DNA matches it firmly. The size field is filled for only some rows; it gives once, few, many or a size class.

j_call | clone_size | v_call | d_call | cdr3_nt | cdr3_aa
TRBJ1-2 | NA | TRBV5-4 | NA | TGTGCCAGCACCTACGCGGGGGCGCGCAATGGCTACACCTTC | CASTYAGARNGYTF
TRBJ1-2 | NA | TRBV19 | NA | TGTGCCAGTAGTTCGCACCGGGACGGGTTCTATGGCTACACCTTC | CASSSHRDGFYGYTF
TRBJ1-6 | NA | TRBV18 | NA | TGTGCCAGCTCACCTCCGGGGCGGGATAATTCACCCCTCCACTTT | CASSPPGRDNSPLHF
TRBJ2-7 | NA | TRBV11-3 | NA | TGTGCCAGCAGCTTAGATCGGGGGGCGAGGGAGCAGTACTTC | CASSLDRGAREQYF
TRBJ2-7 | NA | TRBV19 | NA | TGTGCCAGTAGCGGAGTCTTGTTGGCAGAGCAGTACTTC | CASSGVLLAEQYF
TRBJ2-1 | NA | TRBV5-8 | NA | TGTGCCAGCAGCTACCGGACAGACAATGAGCAGTTCTTC | CASSYRTDNEQFF
TRBJ1-6 | few | TRBV6-5 | NA | TGTGCCAGCAAGGCCGGGGGATATAATTCACCCCTCCACTTT | CASKAGGYNSPLHF
TRBJ1-3 | NA | TRBV7-9 | NA | TGTGCCAGCAGAGCAGGGGGAAACACCATATATTTT | CASRAGGNTIYF
TRBJ2-1 | NA | TRBV10-2 | TRBD2 | TGCGCCAGCAGTGACCGAAGACTAGCGGGGGGGGACAATGAGCAGTTCTTC | CASSDRRLAGGDNEQFF
TRBJ2-3 | once | TRBV5-1 | NA | TGCGCCAGCAGCTTGGGTGTTAGCGGAGGATTTGTAACAGATACGCAGTATTTT | CASSLGVSGGFVTDTQYF
TRBJ1-2 | few | TRBV5-8 | NA | TGTGCCAGCAGCTTGTTGCAGGGCAGCTATGGCTACACCTTC | CASSLLQGSYGYTF
TRBJ1-1 | few | TRBV6-5 | NA | TGTGCCAGCAGTTACGGGGCGTTGGATGAAGCTTTCTTT | CASSYGALDEAFF
TRBJ1-6 | NA | TRBV10-1 | NA | TGCGCCAGCAGTGAGCTGAATGGATCACCCCTCCACTTT | CASSELNGSPLHF
TRBJ2-2 | NA | TRBV29-1 | NA | TGCAGCGTTGCCAACACCGGGGAGCTGTTTTTT | CSVANTGELFF
TRBJ2-5 | NA | TRBV15 | TRBD2 | TGTGCCACCAGTTCCATTACTAGCGGGGGCCAAGAGACCCAGTACTTC | CATSSITSGGQETQYF
TRBJ1-2 | NA | TRBV19 | TRBD1 | TGTGCCAGTAGCCCGGACAGGGTGCAGGGCTACACCTTC | CASSPDRVQGYTF
TRBJ1-5 | NA | TRBV5-6 | NA | TGTGCCAGCAGCTTTGGGGGAGGGAGGAATCAGCCCCAGCATTTT | CASSFGGGRNQPQHF
TRBJ2-7 | NA | TRBV6-5 | NA | TGTGCCAGCCGAGGGACAAGGACGGGAGAGCAGTACTTC | CASRGTRTGEQYF